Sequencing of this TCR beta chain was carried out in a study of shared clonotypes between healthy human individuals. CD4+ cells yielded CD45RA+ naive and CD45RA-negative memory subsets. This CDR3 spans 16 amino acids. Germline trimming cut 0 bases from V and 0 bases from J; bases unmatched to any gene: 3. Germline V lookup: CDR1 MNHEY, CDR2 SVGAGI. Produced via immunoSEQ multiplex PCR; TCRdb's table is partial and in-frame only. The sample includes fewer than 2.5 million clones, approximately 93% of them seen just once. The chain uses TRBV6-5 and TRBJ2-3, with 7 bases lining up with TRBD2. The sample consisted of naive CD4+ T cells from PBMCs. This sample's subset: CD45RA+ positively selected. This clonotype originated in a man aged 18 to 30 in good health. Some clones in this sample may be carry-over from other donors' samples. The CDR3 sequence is CASSYSLGLSTDTQYF. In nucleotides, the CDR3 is TGTGCCAGCAGTTACTCACTGGGACTAAGCACAGATACGCAGTATTTT.